This T cell receptor (beta chain) was identified in a study of shared T cell receptors in the human thymus. The CDR3 spans 13 residues. CDR1 and CDR2 from the germline V gene are MNHEY and SMNVEV (reference sequence). V lost 5 bases and J lost 12, with 17 bases in between. TCRdb's table, derived via immunoSEQ multiplex PCR, lists solely in-frame clones and lacks some. The sample gives some 700,000 clones, 70% to 90% of which show up once; around 0.0094% is in the top ten. This sample also appeared in a second study, on human thymus T cells.

The origin of this receptor is a girl under three years old with a congenital heart defect. The sample consisted of thymocytes. The gene calls are TRBV27 and TRBJ2-1; D is possibly TRBD2 (7 bases). The CDR3 here is CASSLRAGARQFF. The CDR3 region has the DNA TGTGCCAGCAGTCTCCGGGCGGGGGCGAGGCAGTTCTTC.